Presented here are 28 T cell receptor beta chains from one specimen sequenced in a study of vaccination effects on CD4 cells after COVID-19. A roughly 10-day culture period preceded the isolation of CD4+ T cells. Participants were vaccinated with two doses of either the BNT162b2 or mRNA-1273 vaccine. Which antigens these TCRs recognize remains unknown. TCRdb's copy holds only in-frame clones and misses some; the assay was immunoSEQ multiplex PCR. The sample lists about 73,000 clones, roughly 73% occurring once. The sequencing here drew on CD4+ T cells from PBMCs cultured without peptide, taken after COVID-19 vaccination. These TCRs come from a human donor who received a COVID-19 vaccine.

Only a few counts were recorded for this clone. The chain joins TRBV30 to TRBJ2-1, with 10 positions matching TRBD1. Germline loops: CDR1 GTSNPN, CDR2 SVGIG (reference sequence). The CDR3 sequence is 16 residues long. Germline trimming cut 3 bases from V and 1 base from J; bases unmatched to any gene: 6. The CDR3, as DNA: TGTGCCTGGAGACCGAGGGACAGGGGTTCCTACAATGAGCAGTTCTTC. Amino acid sequence: CAWRPRDRGSYNEQFF.

The chain has TRBV28 and TRBJ1-5; D is uncertain. The CDR3 consists of 16 residues. CDR1 is MDHEN, CDR2 SYDVKM, per germline. V shed 5 bases and J shed 5 bases, with 19 bases lying between them. CDR3 sequence (DNA): TGTGCCAGCAGTCTCTCGGGCCTCTCAGGCGATCAGCCCCAGCATTTT. Protein sequence: CASSLSGLSGDQPQHF.

The J gene is TRBJ2-1, the V gene TRBV5-1, with D perhaps TRBD1 or TRBD2 (5 bases each). V was trimmed by 1 base and J by 9 bases, leaving 14 bases between them. Looked up from germline, CDR1 is SGHRS and CDR2 is YFSETQ. The CDR3 is 14 residues long. The CDR3 is CASSLYFGGSEQFF. The CDR3 bases are TGCGCCAGCAGCTTGTATTTTGGGGGTAGTGAGCAGTTCTTC.

This chain connects TRBV19 to TRBJ2-1; no definite D call. Germline V CDR1 and CDR2: LNHDA, SQIVND (reference sequence). The CDR3 totals 16 residues. With 4 bases removed from V and 0 bases from J, the gap between germline ends came to 13 bases. CDR3 region: CASSKEFRSSYNEQFF. The CDR3 DNA reads TGTGCCAGTAGTAAGGAGTTCCGAAGCTCCTACAATGAGCAGTTCTTC.

This chain links TRBV10-3 with TRBJ2-7; D is perhaps TRBD1 (5 bases). Germline V gene lookup returns CDR1 ENHRY and CDR2 SYGVKD. CDR3 length: 14 residues. Trimming cost V 0 bases and J 3 bases, with 9 bases left between them. The CDR3 DNA reads as TGTGCCATCAGTGAGTCGGTGGGGCACTACGAGCAGTACGTC. It translates to CAISESVGHYEQYV.

This clone was seen once. The CDR3, as DNA: TGTGCCAGCAGTTCTTTACAGGGGGCAAGTAGTCAGCCCCAGCATTTT. Amino acid sequence: CASSSLQGASSQPQHF. This chain links TRBV6-5 with TRBJ1-5; the match to TRBD1 covers 9 bases. V dropped 4 bases and J dropped 6; count of bases not matched to a gene: 10. This CDR3 contains 16 residues. Germline V gene data show CDR1 as MNHEY and CDR2 as SVGAGI.

This sequence joins TRBV5-1 and TRBJ1-3, with D unclear. V was cut by 0 bases and J by 0 bases, with 10 bases left in between. CDR1 is SGHRS and CDR2 is YFSETQ in the germline V gene. The CDR3 sequence is 16 residues long. In nucleotides, the CDR3 is TGCGCCAGCAGCTTGGGACGTCAAAGCTCTGGAAACACCATATATTTT. Encoded protein: CASSLGRQSSGNTIYF.

The chain uses TRBV4-1 and TRBJ2-1, with a tentative D call TRBD1 (6 bases). The V gene's germline CDR1 is MGHRA and CDR2 YSYEKL. Trimming removed 1 base at V and 5 bases at J, with 15 bases between. The CDR3 is made up of 16 amino acids. In DNA form, the CDR3 reads TGCGCCAGCAGCCAAGTTCAGTGGGGGCAGAACAATGAGCAGTTCTTC. Amino acids: CASSQVQWGQNNEQFF.

This chain links TRBV6-5 with TRBJ1-2; the match to TRBD1 covers 7 bases. The CDR3 loop spans 13 amino acids. J lost 6 bases, V lost 9 bases, and 10 bases had no gene match. The germline gives CDR1 MNHEY, CDR2 SVGAGI. The DNA of the CDR3 is TGTGCCAGTACAAACGGGGGACAGAATGGCTACACCTTC. Translation gives CASTNGGQNGYTF.

Here the CDR3 DNA reads TGCAGCGGTGGGACAGGTTACAATGAGCAGTTCTTC. Protein: CSGGTGYNEQFF. The gene calls are TRBV29-1 and TRBJ2-1; the match to TRBD1 covers 8 bases. This CDR3 has 12 amino acids. Trimming cost V 7 bases and J 4 bases; bases outside gene matches: 3. The germline gives CDR1 SQVTM, CDR2 ANQGSEA.

The chain employs TRBV5-4 and TRBJ2-7; D could derive from TRBD1 or TRBD2 (5 bases each). Looked up from germline, CDR1 is SGHNT and CDR2 is YYREEE (reference sequence). The CDR3 extends over 15 amino acids. V was clipped by 4 bases and J by 3 bases, with 17 bases between them. CDR3 bases: TGTGCCAGCAGCCGTAAGCAGGGAGTTGGCTACGAGCAGTACGTC. It codes for CASSRKQGVGYEQYV.

The gene calls are TRBV2 and TRBJ1-1; perhaps TRBD1 as D (6 bases). Germline-derived CDR1 and CDR2 are SNHLY and FYNNEI. V lost 3 bases, J lost 2 bases, and 10 bases lay in between. The CDR3 has 14 residues. CDR3 amino acids: CASSEWGANTEAFF. DNA for the CDR3: TGTGCCAGCAGTGAGTGGGGGGCAAACACTGAAGCTTTCTTT.

The V call is TRBV6-5, the J call TRBJ1-5; 8 nucleotides agree with TRBD1. This CDR3 contains 14 residues. Germline CDR1 and CDR2: MNHEY and SVGAGI. With V trimmed by 6 bases and J by 5 bases, 6 bases remained unmatched. CDR3 sequence reads: CASSIGQGDQPQHF. The CDR3 bases are TGTGCCAGCAGCATCGGACAGGGCGATCAGCCCCAGCATTTT.

The V gene is TRBV24-1, the J gene TRBJ1-5; the D gene is possibly TRBD1 (5 bases). The ends were cut back, 2 bases at V and 5 bases at J, with 9 bases in the middle. The CDR3 has 14 residues. Per the germline V gene, CDR1 is KGHDR and CDR2 is SFDVKD. This CDR3 is CATSDSQGYQPQHF. For the CDR3, the DNA is TGTGCCACCAGTGATTCGCAGGGTTATCAGCCCCAGCATTTT.

The chain is built from TRBV15 and TRBJ2-2; D might be TRBD1 or TRBD2, each matching 5 bases. CDR1 is LNHNV, CDR2 YYDKDF, per germline (reference sequence). V was clipped by 6 bases and J by 1 base, with 12 bases between them. The CDR3 is 15 amino acids. The CDR3 nucleotides are TGTGCCACCAGTCTAGAGGGACGGAACACCGGGGAGCTGTTTTTT. Translated: CATSLEGRNTGELFF.

The chain recombines TRBV5-4 with TRBJ2-1; 8 nucleotides match TRBD2. V shed 1 base, J shed 7 bases, and the junction held 7 bases outside the gene matches. From germline, CDR1 is SGHNT and CDR2 YYREEE (reference sequence). This CDR3 region has 15 residues. CDR3 in DNA: TGTGCCAGCAGCTTGACGGGGGGGCAGCTGAATGAGCAGTTCTTC. It is translated as CASSLTGGQLNEQFF.

The chain uses TRBV10-3 and TRBJ2-2, with a possible D match to TRBD1 (5 bases). V shed 4 bases and J shed 6 bases, with 18 bases lying between them. Germline-derived CDR1 and CDR2 are ENHRY and SYGVKD. The CDR3 is made up of 16 amino acids. The CDR3, as DNA: TGTGCCATCAGTGGAATCGCAGGGATGGGCGCCGGGGAGCTGTTTTTT. This translates into CAISGIAGMGAGELFF.

This rearrangement joins TRBV24-1 to TRBJ2-2; D gene unclear. CDR3 length: 19 amino acids. Trimming removed 3 bases from V and 0 bases from J, with 19 bases in between. Germline CDR1 is KGHDR and CDR2 is SFDVKD. The CDR3 loop is CATSDQMSQGTANTGELFF. The CDR3 DNA is TGTGCCACCAGTGATCAAATGTCCCAAGGTACCGCGAACACCGGGGAGCTGTTTTTT.

The chain is built from TRBV5-1 and TRBJ1-1, with D uncertain. CDR3 size: 14 residues. Germline values: CDR1 SGHRS, CDR2 YFSETQ. The V end lost 1 base, the J end lost 1 base, and 8 bases lay between the germline ends. The CDR3 DNA reads TGCGCCAGCAGCTTGAGTTTCGGGAACACTGAAGCTTTCTTT. Its protein product is CASSLSFGNTEAFF.

This chain joins TRBV11-1 and TRBJ1-2; D unclear. The germline V and J ends were trimmed by 5 bases and 5 bases, with 6 bases remaining between them. The CDR3 runs 11 residues. Germline CDR1 is SGHAT and CDR2 is FQDESV (reference sequence). CDR3 nucleotide sequence: TGTGCCAGCAGCACGGGGTATGGCTACACCTTC. Its protein product is CASSTGYGYTF.

This clone was seen a single time. The genes are TRBV10-1 and TRBJ2-5, with TRBD2 identical over 8 bases. Germline V lookup: CDR1 WNHNN, CDR2 SYGVQD (reference sequence). V lost 6 bases and J lost 3; bases outside the gene matches: 12. The CDR3 consists of 16 residues. DNA for the CDR3: TGCGCCAGCAGCCCCTTCAGAGCGGGGGCGAAAGAGACCCAGTACTTC. Its protein product is CASSPFRAGAKETQYF.

This clone appeared a few times. The chain has TRBV24-1 and TRBJ2-1, with a possible D match to TRBD2 (6 bases). Germline loops: CDR1 KGHDR, CDR2 SFDVKD. The CDR3 length is 14 residues. Trimming removed 3 bases at V and 9 bases at J, with 14 bases between. Here the CDR3 reads CATSDRLGSSEQFF. CDR3 coding DNA: TGTGCCACCAGTGATCGACTAGGATCAAGTGAGCAGTTCTTC.

As regards this clone: This sample also contains other DNA sequences that code for the same CDR3. This chain connects TRBV5-1 to TRBJ1-2; D gene ambiguous. Germline V gene sequence: CDR1 SGHRS, CDR2 YFSETQ. V lost 0 bases and J lost 2, with 8 bases in between. CDR3 size: 14 residues. The CDR3 here is CASSLEAGNYGYTF. CDR3 DNA sequence: TGCGCCAGCAGCTTGGAGGCTGGGAACTATGGCTACACCTTC.

This clone has a single count. This sequence joins TRBV5-1 and TRBJ2-3; D not certain. Trimming removed 2 bases from V and 2 bases from J, with 12 bases in between. In germline, CDR1 is SGHRS, CDR2 YFSETQ. The length of the CDR3 is 15 residues. CDR3: CASSFSPPNTDTQYF. CDR3 coding DNA: TGCGCCAGCAGCTTCTCCCCCCCGAACACAGATACGCAGTATTTT.

The chain recombines TRBV7-3 with TRBJ2-3; maybe TRBD2 (6 bases). The CDR3 is 17 amino acids. V dropped 5 bases and J dropped 0 bases, with 18 bases sitting between them. Looked up from germline, CDR1 is SGHTA and CDR2 is FQGTGA. CDR3 nucleotide sequence: TGTGCCAGCAGCCCCACCGGAGGGGAAAGAAGCACAGATACGCAGTATTTT. This sequence encodes CASSPTGGERSTDTQYF.

The rearrangement joins TRBV18 to TRBJ1-1; D unclear. Trimming pared 3 bases from V and 0 bases from J, leaving 8 bases between. CDR1 is KGHSH, CDR2 LQKENI, per germline. The length of the CDR3 is 14 residues. The CDR3: CASSPRALNTEAFF. The CDR3 nucleotides are TGTGCCAGCTCACCGCGGGCTTTGAACACTGAAGCTTTCTTT.

J is TRBJ1-6 and V is TRBV18, with TRBD1 matching over 7 bases. This CDR3 comprises 15 residues. Germline values: CDR1 KGHSH, CDR2 LQKENI. After removal of 1 base from V and 8 bases from J, the junction contained 5 bases not matched to a gene. The CDR3 spells CASSPQQGWDSPLHF. CDR3 sequence (DNA): TGTGCCAGCTCACCACAACAGGGGTGGGATTCACCCCTCCACTTT.

The chain couples TRBV7-8 to TRBJ1-5; unclear D gene. CDR1 and CDR2 (germline): SGHVS, FQNEAQ. The CDR3 has 14 amino acids. V dropped 5 bases and J dropped 3 bases, with 11 bases sitting between them. The CDR3 region is CASSNGIHNQPQHF. The CDR3 bases are TGTGCCAGCAGCAACGGGATTCACAATCAGCCCCAGCATTTT.